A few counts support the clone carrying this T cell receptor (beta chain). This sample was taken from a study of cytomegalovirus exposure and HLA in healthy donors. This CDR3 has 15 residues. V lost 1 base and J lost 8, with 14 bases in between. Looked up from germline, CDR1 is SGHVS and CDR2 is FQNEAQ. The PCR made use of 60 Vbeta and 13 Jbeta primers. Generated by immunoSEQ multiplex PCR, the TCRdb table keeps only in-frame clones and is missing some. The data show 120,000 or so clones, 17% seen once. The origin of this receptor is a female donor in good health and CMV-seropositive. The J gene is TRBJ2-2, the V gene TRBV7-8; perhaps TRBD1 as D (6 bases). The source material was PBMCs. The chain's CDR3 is CASSLVPGAGGELFF. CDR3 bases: TGTGCCAGCAGCTTAGTACCAGGGGCGGGTGGGGAGCTGTTTTTT.